These 30 T cell receptor beta chains were sequenced from one sample in a study of identical twins. TCRdb used MiXCR to reprocess the 5' RACE reads, holding one entry per CDR3 protein. The sample lists 700,000 or so distinct CDR3 sequences; around 8.6% were seen once. The same data also contributed to another study, on yellow fever vaccine responses in identical twins.

The source material was PBMCs. The receptor source for this set is a young woman in good health.

This clonotype was counted ten times or more. The V call is TRBV5-1, the J call TRBJ2-4; TRBD2 matches at 7 bases. J lost 10 bases, V lost 4 bases, and 8 bases had no gene match. The CDR3 contains 13 residues. The V gene's germline CDR1 is SGHRS and CDR2 YFSETQ. The CDR3 bases are TGCGCCAGCAGCCCCCTCGGCGGGGGTATTCAGTACTTC. Translating gives CASSPLGGGIQYF. Full variable domain (outside the CDR3, taken from reference TRBV5-1 and TRBJ2-4): KAGVTQTPRYLIKTRGQQVTLSCSPISGHRSVSWYQQTPGQGLQFLFEYFSETQRNKGNFPGRFSGRQFSNSRSEMNVSTLELGDSALYLCASSPLGGGIQYFGAGTRLSVL.

In its sample, this clonotype was seen many times. V is TRBV20-1 and J is TRBJ2-5, with 7 bases identical to TRBD1. With V trimmed by 6 bases and J by 1 base, 8 bases remained unmatched. Germline V gene lookup returns CDR1 DFQATT and CDR2 SNEGSKA (reference sequence). The CDR3 sequence is 14 residues long. CDR3 amino acids: CSAQDRIFQETQYF. The CDR3, as DNA: TGCAGTGCCCAGGACAGGATTTTCCAAGAGACCCAGTACTTC.

Only a few counts were recorded for this clonotype. The chain combines TRBV7-9 with TRBJ1-5, with TRBD1 as a possible D gene (5 bases). Germline lookup yields CDR1 SEHNR and CDR2 FQNEAQ (reference sequence). V was pared by 5 bases and J by 3 bases, with 11 bases between. The CDR3 sequence is 14 residues long. The CDR3 DNA follows: TGTGCCAGCAGCCCGGGGGGTGCCAATCAGCCCCAGCATTTT. Its translation: CASSPGGANQPQHF.

This clonotype came up many times. The chain has TRBV6-1 and TRBJ2-5; 10 bases fit TRBD1. CDR1 and CDR2 from the germline V gene are MNHNS and SASEGT. V gave up 4 bases and J gave up 5 bases; unmatched junction bases: 13. The CDR3 contains 17 residues. CDR3 protein: CASSGMTGGEGAETQYF. The CDR3 DNA reads TGTGCCAGCAGTGGTATGACAGGGGGCGAAGGTGCGGAGACCCAGTACTTC.

This clonotype has a handful of counts. The chain recombines TRBV20-1 with TRBJ2-4, with TRBD1 matching over 7 bases. This CDR3 region has 17 residues. Per the germline V gene, CDR1 is DFQATT and CDR2 is SNEGSKA (reference sequence). Trimming cost V 6 bases and J 0 bases; bases outside gene matches: 14. CDR3 loop: CSAKTGTALLAKNIQYF. The DNA for the CDR3 is TGCAGTGCGAAAACCGGGACAGCACTCCTAGCCAAAAACATTCAGTACTTC.

The chain has TRBV20-1 and TRBJ2-3, with 8 bases identical to TRBD2. The V gene end was trimmed by 5 bases and the J gene end by 2 bases; junction bases not matched to a gene: 9. The CDR3 is 15 amino acids. CDR1 is DFQATT and CDR2 is SNEGSKA in the germline V gene (reference sequence). The CDR3 loop reads CSAPQLAAPTDTQYF. The CDR3 bases are TGCAGTGCTCCCCAACTAGCGGCGCCCACAGATACGCAGTATTTT.

This clonotype was seen repeatedly, ten times or more. This chain uses TRBV5-1 with TRBJ2-1; D possibly corresponds to TRBD1 (6 bases). The CDR3 spans 17 residues. Per the germline V gene, CDR1 is SGHRS and CDR2 is YFSETQ. Trimming removed 0 bases from V and 0 bases from J, with 13 bases in between. CDR3 DNA sequence: TGCGCCAGCAGCTTGGTTGGGGGCCCGAGCTCCTACAATGAGCAGTTCTTC. It encodes CASSLVGGPSSYNEQFF.

V and J are TRBV7-9 and TRBJ1-5; 9 bases are shared with TRBD1. CDR1 SEHNR and CDR2 FQNEAQ come from the germline V gene (reference sequence). V was pared by 0 bases and J by 5 bases, with 5 bases of the junction left unmatched. The CDR3 is 16 residues long. The CDR3 DNA is TGTGCCAGCAGCTTAGCGGCGGGACAGGGACATCAGCCCCAGCATTTT. Protein: CASSLAAGQGHQPQHF.

The chain has TRBV20-1 and TRBJ2-1; no reliable D call. The CDR3 is 12 residues long. Trimming stripped 3 bases from V and 3 bases from J, with 6 bases between. Germline V gene lookup returns CDR1 DFQATT and CDR2 SNEGSKA (reference sequence). The CDR3 bases are TGCAGTGCTAGCGCACGCTACAATGAGCAGTTCTTC. Translating gives CSASARYNEQFF.

The chain combines TRBV6-5 with TRBJ1-2; the D gene is possibly TRBD1 (6 bases). The germline V gene has CDR1 MNHEY and CDR2 SVGAGI. This CDR3 is built from 13 residues. V gave up 2 bases and J gave up 8 bases, with 12 bases separating them. CDR3 sequence reads: CASSYRDTRGYTF. DNA for the CDR3: TGTGCCAGCAGTTACCGGGACACTCGAGGCTACACCTTC.

This clonotype was recorded at least ten times. The rearrangement links TRBV12-3 or TRBV12-4 to TRBJ2-1, with TRBD1 identical over 8 bases. V gave up 8 bases and J gave up 0 bases; unmatched junction bases: 3. The CDR3 loop spans 14 amino acids. The chain's CDR3 is CASDTGGSYNEQFF. The CDR3 nucleotides are TGTGCCAGCGATACAGGGGGCTCCTACAATGAGCAGTTCTTC.

The chain carries TRBV12-3 or TRBV12-4 and TRBJ2-3; D perhaps matches TRBD2 (5 bases). This CDR3 spans 15 amino acids. Trimming left V 10 bases short and J 4 bases short, with 21 bases between. CDR3 amino acids: CAKGSEEVGPDTQYF. The CDR3 bases are TGTGCCAAAGGTAGTGAGGAGGTCGGTCCAGATACGCAGTATTTT.

The V call is TRBV7-6, the J call TRBJ2-7, with D tentatively TRBD2 (6 bases). Trimming pared 5 bases from V and 6 bases from J, leaving 23 bases between. The germline CDR1 and CDR2 sequences are SGHVS and FNYEAQ. This CDR3 contains 16 residues. The CDR3 DNA sequence: TGTGCCAGCAGCCCCGGAGGGGCGGGAAAAATGTGCGAGCAGTACTTC. It encodes CASSPGGAGKMCEQYF. The full variable domain, rest sourced from reference TRBV7-6 and TRBJ2-7, is GAGVSQSPRYKVTKRGQDVALRCDPISGHVSLYWYRQALGQGPEFLTYFNYEAQQDKSGLPNDRFSAERPEGSISTLTIQRTEQRDSAMYRCASSPGGAGKMCEQYFGPGTRLTVT.

The chain couples TRBV3-1 to TRBJ2-1; 7 positions agree with TRBD2. With V trimmed by 4 bases and J by 11 bases, 8 bases remained unmatched. Germline lookup yields CDR1 LGHDT and CDR2 YNNKEL (reference sequence). The CDR3 is 13 amino acids. Here the CDR3 DNA reads TGTGCCAGCAGCCCTGGACTAGTCCTTAAGCAGTTCTTC. Translated: CASSPGLVLKQFF.

This clonotype was counted between two and nine times. The chain joins TRBV15 to TRBJ2-2; 9 nucleotides agree with TRBD1. The V gene end was trimmed by 1 base and the J gene end by 8 bases; junction bases not matched to a gene: 8. The CDR3 covers 16 residues. Germline CDR1 reads LNHNV; CDR2 reads YYDKDF (reference sequence). CDR3 region: CATSRATGGVIGELFF. For the CDR3, the DNA is TGTGCCACCAGCAGAGCTACAGGGGGCGTGATTGGGGAGCTGTTTTTT.

There are a few counts of this clonotype. The chain combines TRBV3-1 with TRBJ1-1; D remains ambiguous. The germline V gene encodes CDR1 LGHDT and CDR2 YNNKEL (reference sequence). The V end lost 2 bases, the J end lost 11 bases, and 18 bases lay between the germline ends. This CDR3 is 14 amino acids long. CDR3 in amino acids: CASSQTDAGPTAFF. In DNA form, the CDR3 reads TGTGCCAGCAGCCAAACAGACGCAGGTCCTACGGCTTTCTTT.

The chain couples TRBV7-2 to TRBJ2-1; 7 bases match TRBD1. This CDR3 is 15 amino acids long. V shed 2 bases, J shed 7 bases, and the junction held 8 bases outside the gene matches. The germline V gene has CDR1 SGHTA and CDR2 FQGNSA. CDR3 in DNA: TGTGCCAGCAGCTTATCAGGACAGGTCGGAAATGAGCAGTTCTTC. Amino acid sequence: CASSLSGQVGNEQFF. The whole variable domain, filled in from reference TRBV7-2 and TRBJ2-1, reads GAGVSQSPSNKVTEKGKDVELRCDPISGHTALYWYRQSLGQGLEFLIYFQGNSAPDKSGLPSDRFSAERTGGSVSTLTIQRTQQEDSAVYLCASSLSGQVGNEQFFGPGTRLTVL.

This clonotype has only a few counts. The chain recombines TRBV11-2 with TRBJ2-1, with D perhaps assigned TRBD1 or TRBD2 (5 bases each). Trimming stripped 5 bases from V and 4 bases from J, with 24 bases between. The CDR3 length is 18 residues. Looked up from germline, CDR1 is SGHAT and CDR2 is FQNNGV. The CDR3 nucleotides are TGTGCCAGCAGCCCAAACTCGGCCGGGACCATAAAATACAATGAGCAGTTCTTC. Encoded protein: CASSPNSAGTIKYNEQFF.

The sample holds many counts of this clonotype. The J gene is TRBJ2-7, the V gene TRBV12-3 or TRBV12-4, with D unresolved. V lost 5 bases and J lost 5, with 13 bases in between. The CDR3 has 13 amino acids. In DNA, the CDR3 is TGTGCCAGCAGTCTAACGCAGGTCCACGAGCAGTACTTC. This codes for CASSLTQVHEQYF.

The chain carries TRBV7-2 and TRBJ2-5, with TRBD2 matching over 9 bases. The V gene end was trimmed by 2 bases and the J gene end by 7 bases; junction bases not matched to a gene: 14. The CDR3 covers 17 residues. The germline V gene encodes CDR1 SGHTA and CDR2 FQGNSA. CDR3 region: CASSLTRYSGRRGTQYF. CDR3 bases: TGTGCCAGCAGCTTAACCCGTTATAGCGGGAGAAGGGGGACCCAGTACTTC.

This chain links TRBV4-1 with TRBJ2-5, with D perhaps matching TRBD2 (5 bases). Between the trimmed V and J ends, which lost 0 bases and 2 bases, there was a span of 13 bases. The CDR3 extends over 16 amino acids. Germline V CDR1 and CDR2: MGHRA, YSYEKL. The CDR3 nucleotides are TGCGCCAGCAGCCAAGAGGGGTCCCGGGAACAAGAGACCCAGTACTTC. It is translated as CASSQEGSREQETQYF.

This clonotype was recorded a few times. The chain is built from TRBV28 and TRBJ2-7; 9 bases are a match to TRBD1. Trimming at V came to 3 bases and at J to 1 base, leaving 7 bases not matched to a gene. This CDR3 spans 16 amino acids. The germline gives CDR1 MDHEN, CDR2 SYDVKM. CDR3 in amino acids: CASSFSGQGGSYEQYF. The DNA of the CDR3 is TGTGCCAGCAGTTTTTCGGGACAGGGTGGGTCCTACGAGCAGTACTTC.

This clonotype has just a few counts. This rearrangement joins TRBV3-1 to TRBJ2-2; D is ambiguous. Per the germline V gene, CDR1 is LGHDT and CDR2 is YNNKEL (reference sequence). V was clipped by 4 bases and J by 3 bases, with 9 bases between them. There are 14 residues in the CDR3. The CDR3, as DNA: TGTGCCAGCAGCCCATTCTTGGACACCGGGGAGCTGTTTTTT. This translates into CASSPFLDTGELFF.

With regard to this clonotype: This may be a read error: a much more frequent sequence differs by one nucleotide. The CDR3 spells CPSSQGLGGPGEQFF. The CDR3 DNA follows: TGTCCCAGCAGCCAAGGGCTAGGGGGGCCGGGTGAGCAGTTCTTC. V and J are TRBV3-1 and TRBJ2-1; D tentatively fits TRBD1 or TRBD2 (6 bases each). Germline V CDR1 and CDR2: LGHDT, YNNKEL (reference sequence). The CDR3 is made up of 15 amino acids.

This clonotype was recorded at least ten times. This chain connects TRBV20-1 to TRBJ2-2, with D possibly matching TRBD2 (5 bases). Germline V lookup: CDR1 DFQATT, CDR2 SNEGSKA (reference sequence). V dropped 5 bases and J dropped 4 bases, with 14 bases sitting between them. The length of the CDR3 is 14 residues. This CDR3 reads CSAALVRGTGELFF. CDR3 DNA sequence: TGCAGTGCTGCCCTGGTCCGGGGCACCGGGGAGCTGTTTTTT.

This rearrangement joins TRBV7-2 to TRBJ2-2; D unresolved. The CDR3 length is 13 residues. Per the germline V gene, CDR1 is SGHTA and CDR2 is FQGNSA. V was trimmed by 5 bases and J by 7 bases, leaving 11 bases between them. CDR3: CASSPDPGGELFF. In nucleotides, the CDR3 is TGTGCCAGCAGCCCAGACCCCGGCGGGGAGCTGTTTTTT.

A few counts support this clonotype. The chain employs TRBV5-1 and TRBJ2-5, with TRBD2 identical over 7 bases. From germline, CDR1 is SGHRS and CDR2 YFSETQ. CDR3 size: 14 residues. Germline trimming cut 4 bases from V and 1 base from J; bases unmatched to any gene: 4. The CDR3 reads CASSLGTIQETQYF. The CDR3 nucleotides are TGCGCCAGCAGCCTGGGGACTATCCAAGAGACCCAGTACTTC. The full variable domain, its missing parts supplied by reference TRBV5-1 and TRBJ2-5, is KAGVTQTPRYLIKTRGQQVTLSCSPISGHRSVSWYQQTPGQGLQFLFEYFSETQRNKGNFPGRFSGRQFSNSRSEMNVSTLELGDSALYLCASSLGTIQETQYFGPGTRLLVL.

The chain uses TRBV14 and TRBJ2-2; 8 nucleotides agree with TRBD1. The CDR3 runs 15 residues. The V and J ends lost 3 bases and 7 bases, in that order; junction bases with no gene match: 7. Per the germline V gene, CDR1 is SGHDN and CDR2 is FVKESK. For the CDR3, the DNA is TGTGCCAGCAGCCAGATCGACAGGGGAGGCGGGGAGCTGTTTTTT. Encoded protein: CASSQIDRGGGELFF.

This clonotype was observed at least ten times. This chain links TRBV20-1 with TRBJ2-7; TRBD2 is a possible D gene (5 bases). Trimming pared 0 bases from V and 4 bases from J, leaving 16 bases between. The CDR3 extends over 15 amino acids. Germline V gives CDR1 DFQATT, CDR2 SNEGSKA (reference sequence). The CDR3 is CSARDWLAGGYEQYF. In DNA, the CDR3 is TGCAGTGCTAGAGATTGGCTAGCAGGAGGTTACGAGCAGTACTTC.

This rearrangement joins TRBV5-5 to TRBJ2-3, with 10 positions matching TRBD1. CDR3 length: 15 residues. Germline trimming cut 0 bases from V and 6 bases from J; bases unmatched to any gene: 4. The germline V gene has CDR1 SGHKS and CDR2 YYEKEE (reference sequence). CDR3 bases: TGTGCCAGCAGCTTGGTGGGACAGGGGTATGATACGCAGTATTTT. It encodes CASSLVGQGYDTQYF.